Each of the 30 T cell receptor beta chains below was sequenced from the same sample in a study of blood T cell repertoires in COVID-19. This table comes from immunoSEQ multiplex PCR, and its TCRdb copy is limited to in-frame clones, with some not included. The table shows under 250,000 clones, with under 90% occurring only once. Sequenced input: peripheral blood. These receptor sequences come from a woman in her forties with active or convalescent COVID-19.

The chain carries TRBV5-1 and TRBJ1-6; 10 nucleotides line up with TRBD1. Germline CDR1 and CDR2: SGHRS and YFSETQ. The CDR3 runs 14 residues. Trimming at V came to 4 bases and at J to 10 bases, leaving 5 bases not matched to a gene. The CDR3 bases are TGCGCCAGCAGCCCGGGGGACAGGGGCTCACCCCTCCACTTT. It is translated as CASSPGDRGSPLHF.

The sample holds one count of this clone. The chain carries TRBV2 and TRBJ2-3; possible D gene TRBD2, 6 bases. Germline CDR1 reads SNHLY; CDR2 reads FYNNEI. Trimming pared 7 bases from V and 1 base from J, leaving 12 bases between. The CDR3 has 14 residues. CDR3 loop: CASNGGVRTDTQYF. CDR3 DNA: TGTGCCAGCAACGGGGGAGTCCGCACAGATACGCAGTATTTT.

V is TRBV11-3 and J is TRBJ1-4, with D maybe TRBD1 (5 bases). In germline, CDR1 is SGHNT, CDR2 YENEEA. Trimming removed 5 bases from V and 8 bases from J, with 15 bases in between. The CDR3 is 14 amino acids. The CDR3 coding sequence is TGTGCCAGCAGCCCAGGGTATCCGGAGGAAAAACTGTTTTTT. It encodes CASSPGYPEEKLFF.

The CDR3 region has the DNA TGTGCCAGCGATTCCGGGGGGCTGCCTGGAAACACCATATATTTT. Translated: CASDSGGLPGNTIYF. The genes are TRBV28 and TRBJ1-3; D may be TRBD1 (6 bases). Germline CDR1 and CDR2: MDHEN and SYDVKM. Trimming removed 8 bases from V and 2 bases from J, with 16 bases in between. This CDR3 contains 15 residues.

The V call is TRBV3-1 (or the pseudogene TRBV3-2), the J call TRBJ2-5, with D hard to call. Trimming took off 0 bases at V and 4 bases at J, with 15 bases between the two ends. The V gene's germline CDR1 is LGHDT and CDR2 YNNKEL (reference sequence). The CDR3 totals 16 residues. CDR3 residues: CASSQDRRTHRETQYF. CDR3 nucleotide sequence: TGTGCCAGCAGCCAAGATCGCAGAACCCACCGAGAGACCCAGTACTTC.

The CDR3, as DNA: TGTGCCAGTAGTATGCTGTGGGGGCGCGGCGAGCGGGAAGGCTACGAGCAGTACTTC. Amino acid sequence: CASSMLWGRGEREGYEQYF. This chain joins TRBV19 and TRBJ2-7, with TRBD2 as a possible D gene (7 bases). V lost 3 bases and J 3 bases, leaving 27 bases between the germline ends. The germline gives CDR1 LNHDA, CDR2 SQIVND (reference sequence). The CDR3 spans 19 residues.

The chain couples TRBV6-2 or TRBV6-3 to TRBJ2-7, with D maybe TRBD1 (7 bases). CDR1 MNHEY and CDR2 SVGEGT come from the germline V gene. Trimming removed 5 bases at V and 3 bases at J, with 14 bases between. CDR3 length equals 14 residues. As DNA, the CDR3 is TGTGCCAGCAGTACCCGACAGGGAGGCTACGAGCAGTACTTC. This codes for CASSTRQGGYEQYF.

The rearrangement joins TRBV5-4 to TRBJ1-2; D unclear. Germline values: CDR1 SGHNT, CDR2 YYREEE (reference sequence). The CDR3 sequence is 14 residues long. V lost 0 bases, J lost 5 bases, and 11 bases lay in between. CDR3 coding DNA: TGTGCCAGCAGCTTGGCCCGAACCGAGTATGGCTACACCTTC. It yields the protein CASSLARTEYGYTF.

V and J are TRBV2 and TRBJ2-3; D is perhaps TRBD1 (5 bases). In germline, CDR1 is SNHLY, CDR2 FYNNEI. The CDR3 is 14 amino acids. Between the trimmed V and J ends, which lost 7 bases and 0 bases, there was a span of 11 bases. CDR3 loop: CASNPRASTDTQYF. The CDR3 nucleotides read TGTGCCAGCAATCCCAGGGCTAGCACAGATACGCAGTATTTT. The complete variable domain, with remaining parts taken from reference TRBV2 and TRBJ2-3, reads EPEVTQTPSHQVTQMGQEVILRCVPISNHLYFYWYRQILGQKVEFLVSFYNNEISEKSEIFDDQFSVERPDGSNFTLKIRSTKLEDSAMYFCASNPRASTDTQYFGPGTRLTVL.

This chain joins TRBV11-2 and TRBJ2-1, with 9 nucleotides matching TRBD1. Per the germline V gene, CDR1 is SGHAT and CDR2 is FQNNGV. V was pared by 3 bases and J by 4 bases, with 10 bases of the junction left unmatched. The CDR3 runs to 17 residues. The CDR3 protein is CASSFRPDRGAYNEQFF. The CDR3 region has the DNA TGTGCCAGCAGCTTCCGCCCGGACAGGGGAGCGTACAATGAGCAGTTCTTC.

The genes are TRBV30 and TRBJ1-1; 8 bases fit TRBD1. The V segment lost 5 bases and the J segment 2 bases; nucleotides outside the gene matches: 7. The CDR3 consists of 14 residues. CDR1 is GTSNPN and CDR2 is SVGIG in the germline V gene (reference sequence). The CDR3 loop is CAWAQGAHNTEAFF. The CDR3 DNA is TGTGCCTGGGCGCAGGGGGCCCACAACACTGAAGCTTTCTTT.

This chain connects TRBV5-6 to TRBJ2-2, with TRBD2 matching over 14 bases. Germline trimming cut 4 bases from V and 6 bases from J; bases unmatched to any gene: 11. This CDR3 spans 18 amino acids. CDR1 and CDR2 (germline): SGHDT, YYEEEE. CDR3 region: CASSPMGGGLAGAGELFF. The CDR3 coding sequence is TGTGCCAGCAGCCCTATGGGTGGGGGACTAGCGGGAGCCGGGGAGCTGTTTTTT.

This clone was recorded once. The chain joins TRBV12-5 to TRBJ2-7, with TRBD1 matching over 9 bases. The V and J ends lost 8 bases and 3 bases, in that order; junction bases with no gene match: 8. The CDR3 covers 14 residues. From germline, CDR1 is LGHNT and CDR2 FRNRAP. The CDR3 DNA reads TGTGCTAGTTCCCCATCGGGACAGGGCTACGAGCAGTACTTC. Its translation: CASSPSGQGYEQYF. Based on the CDR3 plus reference TRBV12-5 and TRBJ2-7, the full variable domain is DARVTQTPRHKVTEMGQEVTMRCQPILGHNTVFWYRQTMMQGLELLAYFRNRAPLDDSGMPKDRFSAEMPDATLATLKIQPSEPRDSAVYFCASSPSGQGYEQYFGPGTRLTVT.

The chain uses TRBV3-1 (or the pseudogene TRBV3-2) and TRBJ1-2; TRBD1 aligns across 7 bases. The CDR3 runs 16 residues. CDR1 is LGHDT, CDR2 YNNKEL, per germline (reference sequence). With 2 bases clipped from V and 7 bases from J, the junction kept 13 bases outside the gene matches. Here the CDR3 reads CASSQINTGVGGGYTF. The CDR3 DNA sequence: TGTGCCAGCAGCCAAATCAACACAGGGGTTGGCGGTGGCTACACCTTC.

V and J are TRBV5-6 and TRBJ1-6; 7 positions agree with TRBD1. The ends lost 4 bases at V and 7 bases at J; junction bases unmatched: 5. CDR3 length: 14 amino acids. Germline V gives CDR1 SGHDT, CDR2 YYEEEE. CDR3 sequence (DNA): TGTGCCAGCAGCGGGGGACAGAGGAATTCACCCCTCCACTTT. Its translation is CASSGGQRNSPLHF. The full variable domain, rest sourced from reference TRBV5-6 and TRBJ1-6, is DAGVTQSPTHLIKTRGQQVTLRCSPKSGHDTVSWYQQALGQGPQFIFQYYEEEERQRGNFPDRFSGHQFPNYSSELNVNALLLGDSALYLCASSGGQRNSPLHFGNGTRLTVT.

The genes are TRBV5-5 and TRBJ1-5; no reliable D call. This CDR3 has 17 amino acids. CDR1 SGHKS and CDR2 YYEKEE come from the germline V gene (reference sequence). V was clipped by 1 base and J by 0 bases, with 14 bases between them. As DNA, the CDR3 is TGTGCCAGCAGCTTGAAAGTACCAACAGCTAGCAATCAGCCCCAGCATTTT. Translated: CASSLKVPTASNQPQHF.

The CDR3 sequence is CASSDSLEGTSPLHF. For the CDR3, the DNA is TGTGCCAGCAGTGACTCCTTGGAGGGAACCTCACCCCTCCACTTT. The V and J genes are TRBV6-4 and TRBJ1-6, with D unresolved. V was shortened by 0 bases and J by 10 bases, with 13 bases between the two germline ends. The germline CDR1 and CDR2 sequences are MRHNA and SNTAGT. The CDR3 contains 15 residues.

The rearrangement joins TRBV13 to TRBJ2-3; D uncertain. Looked up from germline, CDR1 is PRHDT and CDR2 is FYEKMQ (reference sequence). Trimming took off 4 bases at V and 3 bases at J, with 17 bases between the two ends. CDR3 size: 16 residues. CDR3 sequence: CASSSLKPTETDTQYF. CDR3 DNA sequence: TGTGCCAGCAGCTCCCTAAAGCCTACAGAGACAGATACGCAGTATTTT.

Written as DNA, the CDR3 is TGTGCCAGCCTATGCTTAGCGGGGGCGGGAGATACGCAGTATTTT. Translating it yields CASLCLAGAGDTQYF. The rearrangement joins TRBV6-4 to TRBJ2-3, with 9 bases that match TRBD2. V shed 8 bases, J shed 5 bases, and the junction held 11 bases outside the gene matches. This CDR3 contains 15 residues. Germline CDR1 and CDR2: MRHNA and SNTAGT.

V is TRBV10-1 and J is TRBJ2-1; 8 nucleotides align to TRBD2. V gave up 6 bases and J gave up 4 bases; unmatched junction bases: 8. This CDR3 has 15 residues. CDR1 and CDR2 from the germline V gene are WNHNN and SYGVQD (reference sequence). DNA for the CDR3: TGCGCCAGCAGCAGTACTAGCGGACTGTACAATGAGCAGTTCTTC. It specifies CASSSTSGLYNEQFF.

The rearrangement joins TRBV27 to TRBJ2-2; TRBD2 aligns across 8 bases. The germline V gene has CDR1 MNHEY and CDR2 SMNVEV (reference sequence). The V and J ends lost 4 bases and 4 bases, in that order; junction bases with no gene match: 11. This CDR3 spans 17 amino acids. Here the CDR3 reads CASSSQGGGRPTGELFF. The CDR3 nucleotides are TGTGCCAGCAGTTCCCAGGGCGGGGGGCGCCCCACCGGGGAGCTGTTTTTT.

The chain combines TRBV25-1 with TRBJ2-5; TRBD2 is a possible D gene (5 bases). V lost 0 bases to trimming and J lost 5 bases, with 13 bases between them. This CDR3 is built from 15 residues. Germline V CDR1 and CDR2: MGHDK, SYGVNS. The CDR3 loop is CASSEYSGLVETQYF. Written as DNA, the CDR3 is TGTGCCAGCAGTGAATATTCGGGGTTGGTGGAGACCCAGTACTTC.

In regard to this clone: Other nucleotide sequences in the sample specify the same CDR3. The chain combines TRBV27 with TRBJ1-1; maybe TRBD1 (5 bases). Germline assignment: CDR1 MNHEY and CDR2 SMNVEV (reference sequence). V dropped 2 bases and J dropped 5 bases, with 9 bases sitting between them. The CDR3 consists of 13 residues. The CDR3 DNA reads TGTGCCAGCAGTTTAGCCGGGGGGACTGAAGCTTTCTTT. Translated: CASSLAGGTEAFF.

This clone occurred a few times. The same CDR3 arises from other DNA sequences in this sample as well. This rearrangement joins TRBV24-1 to TRBJ2-1, with D perhaps TRBD2 (5 bases). CDR1 and CDR2 (germline): KGHDR, SFDVKD. V lost 10 bases, J lost 0 bases, and 18 bases lay in between. The CDR3 loop spans 16 amino acids. The CDR3 DNA reads as TGTGCCACATCCCCGGCGGGCGGCTTCTCCTACAATGAGCAGTTCTTC. This gives the protein CATSPAGGFSYNEQFF.

The genes are TRBV11-2 and TRBJ1-6, with 7 nucleotides matching TRBD1. The CDR3 consists of 14 residues. With V trimmed by 3 bases and J by 10 bases, 6 bases remained unmatched. Germline V gives CDR1 SGHAT, CDR2 FQNNGV. CDR3: CASSLDRRLSPLHF. CDR3 bases: TGTGCCAGCAGCTTGGACAGGAGGTTGTCACCCCTCCACTTT.

The V call is TRBV18, the J call TRBJ1-2; 9 bases match TRBD1. CDR1 KGHSH and CDR2 LQKENI come from the germline V gene. Unmatched junction bases numbered 9, after V lost 3 bases and J lost 7 bases. This CDR3 region has 15 residues. The CDR3 loop reads CASSPTGGASGGYTF. The CDR3 bases are TGTGCCAGCTCACCCACAGGGGGCGCGTCAGGTGGCTACACCTTC.

J is TRBJ1-3 and V is TRBV6-5; possible D gene TRBD1, 5 bases. Trimming shortened V by 0 bases and J by 2 bases, and 11 bases separated the two germline ends. This CDR3 region has 16 residues. Germline CDR1 MNHEY, CDR2 SVGAGI. The chain's CDR3 is CASSYSQGGAGNTIYF. The CDR3 nucleotides read TGTGCCAGCAGTTACTCCCAGGGAGGGGCTGGAAACACCATATATTTT.

This rearrangement joins TRBV14 to TRBJ2-1, with a weak D call TRBD2 (6 bases). Trimming took 6 bases from V and 1 from J, leaving 19 bases between them. This CDR3 region has 17 residues. The germline V gene encodes CDR1 SGHDN and CDR2 FVKESK. DNA of the CDR3: TGTGCCAGCAGGGAATCGAGCGGGCGTGAGTCCTACAATGAGCAGTTCTTC. Translated, it gives CASRESSGRESYNEQFF.

DNA for the CDR3: TGTGCCAGCAGCTTGCAACAGGGTGATTCACCCCTCCACTTT. Translation: CASSLQQGDSPLHF. The rearrangement links TRBV5-8 to TRBJ1-6; D possibly corresponds to TRBD1 (6 bases). Trimming left V 1 base short and J 8 bases short, with 10 bases between. This CDR3 contains 14 residues. CDR1 and CDR2 (germline): SGHTS, YDEGEE.

The V and J genes are TRBV7-2 and TRBJ1-1, with 7 bases aligning to TRBD1. This CDR3 has 15 residues. Germline CDR1 reads SGHTA; CDR2 reads FQGNSA. Trimming cost V 4 bases and J 4 bases; bases outside gene matches: 9. The CDR3 DNA reads TGTGCCAGCAGCTCCAACAGGGGAATGAGCACTGAAGCTTTCTTT. Its translation: CASSSNRGMSTEAFF.